These 13 T cell receptor beta chains originate from one sample sequenced in a study of T cell repertoires in cytomegalovirus infection. TCRdb re-called the reads with MiXCR, one entry per CDR3 protein. The sample lists approximately 750,000 distinct CDR3 sequences, 35% to 40% occurring once. Material: PBMCs. The receptors were gathered from a human donor in good health (CMV status not recorded). Some clones in this sample may be carry-over from other donors' samples.

This clonotype was detected many times. The V gene is TRBV6-5, the J gene TRBJ2-7; D is undetermined. The CDR3 is 15 residues long. The germline V gene encodes CDR1 MNHEY and CDR2 SVGAGI. Trimming stripped 4 bases from V and 0 bases from J, with 13 bases between. The CDR3 protein is CASSLGIGVSYEQYF. Here the CDR3 DNA reads TGTGCCAGCAGTTTGGGGATAGGTGTCTCCTACGAGCAGTACTTC.

The chain has TRBV12-3 or TRBV12-4 and TRBJ2-1, with no clear D. The length of the CDR3 is 12 residues. V dropped 5 bases and J dropped 4 bases, with 6 bases sitting between them. CDR3 sequence (DNA): TGTGCCAGCAGTCGGATGTACAATGAGCAGTTCTTC. Translated, it gives CASSRMYNEQFF.

There are many counts of this clonotype. The V and J genes are TRBV11-2 and TRBJ1-2; TRBD1 matches at 10 bases. J was trimmed by 8 bases and V by 5 bases; bases with no gene match: 8. This CDR3 contains 14 residues. Germline V CDR1 and CDR2: SGHAT, FQNNGV. CDR3 coding DNA: TGTGCCAGCAGCCTCGGACAGGGGGTGGGCGGCTACACCTTC. It encodes CASSLGQGVGGYTF.

CDR3 DNA: TGTGCCAGCAGCTACCCCGGGCCTACCTATGGCTACACCTTC. As protein: CASSYPGPTYGYTF. V is TRBV5-4 and J is TRBJ1-2, with D unresolved. Trimming left V 3 bases short and J 4 bases short, with 13 bases between. Germline assignment: CDR1 SGHNT and CDR2 YYREEE (reference sequence). CDR3 size: 14 residues.

This clonotype was counted only a few times. The chain joins TRBV7-2 to TRBJ2-2, with D possibly being TRBD1 (5 bases). The CDR3 length is 14 residues. V was trimmed by 5 bases and J by 4 bases, leaving 11 bases between them. Germline assignment: CDR1 SGHTA and CDR2 FQGNSA. The CDR3 loop reads CASSRTSPTGELFF. Here the CDR3 DNA reads TGTGCCAGCAGCCGGACATCCCCCACCGGGGAGCTGTTTTTT.

The chain has TRBV6-5 and TRBJ1-5; D is perhaps TRBD1 (6 bases). Trimming took off 6 bases at V and 2 bases at J, with 14 bases between the two ends. CDR3 length: 15 amino acids. CDR1 and CDR2 (germline): MNHEY, SVGAGI. The CDR3, as DNA: TGTGCCAGCAGCGGCCTCAGGGGAGGCAATCAGCCCCAGCATTTT. Protein sequence: CASSGLRGGNQPQHF.

This clonotype was counted only a few times. This sequence joins TRBV4-1 and TRBJ1-5; 7 bases line up with TRBD1. V shed 7 bases and J 0 bases; nucleotides not matched to a gene: 6. The V gene's germline CDR1 is MGHRA and CDR2 YSYEKL. The CDR3 consists of 15 residues. The CDR3 bases are TGCGCCAGCACGGCCACAGGGGTTAGCAATCAGCCCCAGCATTTT. The encoded protein is CASTATGVSNQPQHF.

The chain links TRBV27 to TRBJ2-7; 10 bases line up with TRBD1. The CDR3 loop spans 15 amino acids. Germline V gene lookup returns CDR1 MNHEY and CDR2 SMNVEV (reference sequence). Trimming took 5 bases from V and 3 from J; bases not matched to a gene: 7. CDR3 in amino acids: CASSRETGGRYEQYF. DNA of the CDR3: TGTGCCAGCAGTAGAGAGACAGGGGGCCGCTACGAGCAGTACTTC.

The chain joins TRBV7-3 to TRBJ2-1; no definite D call. The ends were cut back, 2 bases at V and 4 bases at J, with 12 bases in the middle. This CDR3 contains 15 residues. Germline-derived CDR1 and CDR2 are SGHTA and FQGTGA. The CDR3 loop reads CASSLVGSVYNEQFF. For the CDR3, the DNA is TGTGCCAGCAGCTTAGTAGGATCGGTTTACAATGAGCAGTTCTTC. Full variable domain (remainder filled in from reference TRBV7-3 and TRBJ2-1): GAGVSQTPSNKVTEKGKYVELRCDPISGHTALYWYRQSLGQGPEFLIYFQGTGAADDSGLPNDRFFAVRPEGSVSTLKIQRTERGDSAVYLCASSLVGSVYNEQFFGPGTRLTVL.

V and J are TRBV9 and TRBJ2-1; perhaps TRBD1 as D (5 bases). The germline V gene has CDR1 SGDLS and CDR2 YYNGEE. Trimming took 0 bases from V and 5 from J, leaving 12 bases between them. The CDR3 covers 15 residues. The CDR3 here is CASSVAPGFDNEQFF. For the CDR3, the DNA is TGTGCCAGCAGCGTAGCCCCAGGGTTCGACAATGAGCAGTTCTTC.

The chain recombines TRBV7-6 with TRBJ2-1; either TRBD1 or TRBD2 may supply D (6 bases each). Germline V gene data show CDR1 as SGHVS and CDR2 as FNYEAQ. This CDR3 region has 16 residues. V dropped 7 bases and J dropped 3 bases, with 19 bases sitting between them. This CDR3 is CASTPPGAVIYNEQFF. The CDR3 nucleotides are TGTGCCAGCACCCCCCCGGGGGCCGTTATCTACAATGAGCAGTTCTTC.

Notes on this clonotype: The CDR3 does not close with the conserved phenylalanine or tryptophan, likely indicating a read error. J is TRBJ2-7 and V is TRBV7-2; the match to TRBD2 covers 15 bases. The CDR3 runs 16 residues. The germline CDR1 and CDR2 sequences are SGHTA and FQGNSA. The V segment lost 1 base and the J segment 9 bases; nucleotides outside the gene matches: 7. In DNA form, the CDR3 reads TGTGCCAGCAGCTTAGAGGGACTAGCGGGAGGTGTAGGGCAGTACTGC. This translates into CASSLEGLAGGVGQYC.

This clonotype was seen only a few times. V gene TRBV20-1 combines with J gene TRBJ1-6, with a tentative D call TRBD1 (5 bases). With 0 bases removed from V and 10 bases from J, the gap between germline ends came to 13 bases. There are 14 residues in the CDR3. Germline values: CDR1 DFQATT, CDR2 SNEGSKA (reference sequence). DNA of the CDR3: TGCAGTGCTAGAGAGGGGCACCTCGAGTCACCCCTCCACTTT. It codes for CSAREGHLESPLHF.